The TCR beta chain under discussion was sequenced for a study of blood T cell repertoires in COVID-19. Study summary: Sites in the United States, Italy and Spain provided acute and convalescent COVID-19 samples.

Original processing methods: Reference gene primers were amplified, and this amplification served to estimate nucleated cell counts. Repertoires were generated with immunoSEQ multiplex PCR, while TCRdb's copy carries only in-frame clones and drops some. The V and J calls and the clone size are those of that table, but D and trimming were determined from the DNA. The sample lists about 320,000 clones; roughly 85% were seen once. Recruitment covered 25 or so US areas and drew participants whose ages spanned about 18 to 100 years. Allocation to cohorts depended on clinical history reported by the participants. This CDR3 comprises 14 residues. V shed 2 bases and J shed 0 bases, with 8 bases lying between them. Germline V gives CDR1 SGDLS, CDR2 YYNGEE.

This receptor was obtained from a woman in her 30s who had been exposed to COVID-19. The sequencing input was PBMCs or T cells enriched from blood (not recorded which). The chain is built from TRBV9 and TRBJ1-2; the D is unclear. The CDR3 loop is CASSVDLANYGYTF. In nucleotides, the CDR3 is TGTGCCAGCAGCGTTGACCTAGCTAACTATGGCTACACCTTC.